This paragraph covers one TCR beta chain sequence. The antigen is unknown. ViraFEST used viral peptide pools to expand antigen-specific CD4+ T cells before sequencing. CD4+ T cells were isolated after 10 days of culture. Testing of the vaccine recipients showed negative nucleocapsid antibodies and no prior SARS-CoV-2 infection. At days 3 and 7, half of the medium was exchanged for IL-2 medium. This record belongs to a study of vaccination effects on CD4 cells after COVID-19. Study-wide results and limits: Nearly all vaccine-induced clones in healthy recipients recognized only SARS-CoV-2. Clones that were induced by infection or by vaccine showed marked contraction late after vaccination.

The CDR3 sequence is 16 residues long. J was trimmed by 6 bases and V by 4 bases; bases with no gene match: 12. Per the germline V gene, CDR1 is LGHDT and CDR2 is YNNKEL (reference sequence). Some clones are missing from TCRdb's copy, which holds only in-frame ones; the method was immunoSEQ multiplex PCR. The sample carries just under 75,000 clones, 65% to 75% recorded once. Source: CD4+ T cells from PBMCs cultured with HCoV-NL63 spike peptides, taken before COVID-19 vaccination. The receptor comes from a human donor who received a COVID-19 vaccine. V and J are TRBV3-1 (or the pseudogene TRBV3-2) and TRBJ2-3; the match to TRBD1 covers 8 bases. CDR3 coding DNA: TGTGCCAGCAGCCTCGGGACAGGCGGCAGTATGGATACGCAGTATTTT. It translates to CASSLGTGGSMDTQYF.